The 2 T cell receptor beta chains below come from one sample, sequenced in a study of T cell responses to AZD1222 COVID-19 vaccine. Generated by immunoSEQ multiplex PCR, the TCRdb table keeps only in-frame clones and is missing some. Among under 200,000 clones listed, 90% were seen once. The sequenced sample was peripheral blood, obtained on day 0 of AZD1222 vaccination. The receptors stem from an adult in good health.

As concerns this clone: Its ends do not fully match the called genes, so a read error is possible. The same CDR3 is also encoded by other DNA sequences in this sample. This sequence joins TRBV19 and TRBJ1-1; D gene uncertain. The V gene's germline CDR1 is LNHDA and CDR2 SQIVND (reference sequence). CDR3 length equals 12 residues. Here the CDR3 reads CASSMGGLEAFF. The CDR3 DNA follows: TGCGCCAGTAGTATGGGAGGCCTGGAAGCTTTCTTT.

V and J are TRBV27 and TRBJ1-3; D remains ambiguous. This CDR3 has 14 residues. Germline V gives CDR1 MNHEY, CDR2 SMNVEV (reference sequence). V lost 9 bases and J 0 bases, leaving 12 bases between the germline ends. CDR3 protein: CASGKSRSGNTIYF. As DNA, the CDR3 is TGTGCCAGTGGAAAATCTCGCTCTGGAAACACCATATATTTT.